This T cell receptor beta chain was found in a study of regulatory T cells in long-lasting Graves disease. Construction of TCR beta libraries relied on iRepertoire HTBI primers and on Arm-PCR targeting CDR3 regions. MiXCR, applied by TCRdb to the multiplex PCR reads, yields one record per CDR3 protein. In the table there are roughly 510,000 distinct CDR3 sequences, more than 15% of which are singletons. The ends lost 1 base at V and 8 bases at J; junction bases unmatched: 7. Germline V gene sequence: CDR1 SNHLY, CDR2 FYNNEI. This CDR3 comprises 16 residues. As to time point: newly diagnosed GD, antithyroid drugs for less than 3 months. There was RNA extracted from PBMCs, and the TCR library was made from it. The sample was also reused in another study, on T cells in Graves' hyperthyroidism and ophthalmopathy.

The receptor comes from a man aged 18 to 30 with Graves disease. The chain employs TRBV2 and TRBJ2-3; TRBD2 matches 12 bases. The starting material was peripheral blood mononuclear cells (PBMCs), obtained at new diagnosis, from a patient treated with antithyroid drugs. The CDR3 sequence is CASSEVASGRAFTQYF. Written as DNA, the CDR3 is TGTGCCAGCAGTGAAGTCGCTAGCGGGAGGGCTTTTACGCAGTATTTT.